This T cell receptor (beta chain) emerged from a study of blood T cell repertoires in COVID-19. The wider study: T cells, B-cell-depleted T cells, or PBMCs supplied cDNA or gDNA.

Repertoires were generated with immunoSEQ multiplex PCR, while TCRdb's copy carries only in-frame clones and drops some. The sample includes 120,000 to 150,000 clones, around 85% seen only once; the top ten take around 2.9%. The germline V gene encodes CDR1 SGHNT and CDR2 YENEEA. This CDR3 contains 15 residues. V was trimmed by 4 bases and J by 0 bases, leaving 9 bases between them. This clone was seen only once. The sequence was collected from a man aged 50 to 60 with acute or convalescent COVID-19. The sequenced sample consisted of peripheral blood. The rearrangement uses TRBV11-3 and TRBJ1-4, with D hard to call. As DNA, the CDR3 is TGTGCCAGCAGCTACCGCCAGGCAACTAATGAAAAACTGTTTTTT. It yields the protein CASSYRQATNEKLFF.